This T cell receptor beta chain was identified in a study of cytomegalovirus exposure and HLA in healthy donors. Study-wide results and limits: Because they were indistinguishable, some V segments, including TRBV6-2 and TRBV6-3, were excluded. Among TCR beta chains, those listed as cytomegalovirus-associated numbered about 160. Three chains linked to CMV were shown in vitro to be specific for CMV antigens.

Amplification used 60 Vbeta primers and 13 Jbeta primers. Libraries were prepared by immunoSEQ multiplex PCR; TCRdb keeps only in-frame clonotypes and omits some of them. Of 97,000 or so clones listed, 80% to 90% are singletons. On this clone: What it binds is not known.

V was pared by 0 bases and J by 3 bases, with 15 bases between. There are 16 residues in the CDR3. Germline values: CDR1 SGHNT, CDR2 YYREEE (reference sequence). Sequencing input: PBMCs. The receptor comes from a man aged 40-49 years in good health and CMV-seronegative. V is TRBV5-4 and J is TRBJ1-1, with D uncertain. CDR3: CASSLAGVLMDTEAFF. The CDR3 DNA is TGTGCCAGCAGCTTGGCCGGGGTGCTGATGGACACTGAAGCTTTCTTT.